Below are 31 T cell receptor beta chains sequenced from a single sample in a study of blood T cell repertoires in COVID-19. Sequenced by immunoSEQ multiplex PCR; TCRdb stores in-frame clones only, minus some. The data contain around 140,000 clones, roughly 80% of them singletons. Material: PBMCs or T cells enriched from blood (not recorded which). The receptors stem from a woman in her fifties or sixties who had recovered from COVID-19.

The chain combines TRBV5-1 with TRBJ1-4; no firm D call. Trimming pared 4 bases from V and 4 bases from J, leaving 17 bases between. Per germline, CDR1 SGHRS and CDR2 YFSETQ. The CDR3 extends over 16 amino acids. The CDR3 bases are TGCGCCAGCAGCCCCCCTGGACTGTCAAATAATGAAAAACTGTTTTTT. This encodes CASSPPGLSNNEKLFF.

Only a few counts were recorded for this clone. V usage is TRBV5-4 and J usage is TRBJ1-4; D remains unclear. CDR1 and CDR2 (germline): SGHNT, YYREEE (reference sequence). This CDR3 comprises 14 residues. The V and J ends lost 0 bases and 4 bases respectively, with 7 bases between them. CDR3 nucleotide sequence: TGTGCCAGCAGCTTGGATGGCATTAATGAAAAACTGTTTTTT. Protein product: CASSLDGINEKLFF.

The J gene is TRBJ1-4, the V gene TRBV7-9, with D possibly being TRBD1 (5 bases). This CDR3 is 16 amino acids long. Germline V gives CDR1 SEHNR, CDR2 FQNEAQ (reference sequence). Trimming removed 3 bases at V and 4 bases at J, with 15 bases between. The DNA for the CDR3 is TGTGCCAGCAGCTTTTGGTTGGGGCAGCGTAATGAAAAACTGTTTTTT. As protein: CASSFWLGQRNEKLFF.

CDR3 in amino acids: CASSLGGGVASETQYF. In DNA, the CDR3 is TGCGCCAGCAGCTTGGGCGGGGGGGTCGCGAGTGAGACCCAGTACTTC. The chain combines TRBV5-1 with TRBJ2-5; TRBD2 aligns across 9 bases. The CDR3 covers 16 residues. Germline assignment: CDR1 SGHRS and CDR2 YFSETQ. Germline trimming cut 0 bases from V and 5 bases from J; bases unmatched to any gene: 8.

The chain has TRBV28 and TRBJ1-3; D gene uncertain. The germline V gene has CDR1 MDHEN and CDR2 SYDVKM. The CDR3 has 16 residues. V lost 8 bases and J 3 bases, leaving 20 bases between the germline ends. As DNA, the CDR3 is TGTGCCAGCGGCGGGTCTTCCCTGCTGGGTGGAAACACCATATATTTT. It specifies CASGGSSLLGGNTIYF.

The V call is TRBV6-5, the J call TRBJ2-7; no clear D gene. Germline V gives CDR1 MNHEY, CDR2 SVGAGI. The CDR3 spans 13 residues. With 0 bases removed from V and 3 bases from J, the gap between germline ends came to 6 bases. The CDR3 loop reads CASSYSGSYEQYF. The CDR3 DNA sequence: TGTGCCAGCAGTTACTCGGGCAGCTACGAGCAGTACTTC.

This clone was observed a single time. This rearrangement joins TRBV7-2 to TRBJ2-2; 14 nucleotides agree with TRBD2. With 5 bases clipped from V and 7 bases from J, the junction kept 9 bases outside the gene matches. Per germline, CDR1 SGHTA and CDR2 FQGNSA. The CDR3 is 17 residues long. CDR3 sequence: CASSPGLAGALGGELFF. The CDR3, as DNA: TGTGCCAGCAGCCCGGGACTAGCGGGGGCCCTCGGCGGGGAGCTGTTTTTT.

The chain carries TRBV7-8 and TRBJ1-2; 7 bases are shared with TRBD1. Unmatched junction bases numbered 9, after V lost 2 bases and J lost 6 bases. The CDR3 is 15 residues long. Germline values: CDR1 SGHVS, CDR2 FQNEAQ. CDR3 sequence (DNA): TGTGCCAGCAGCTTAAATTCGGGACAGAAGGATGGCTACACCTTC. Protein: CASSLNSGQKDGYTF.

The chain recombines TRBV11-3 with TRBJ2-7; 7 nucleotides align to TRBD1. V lost 3 bases to trimming and J lost 3 bases; unmatched junction nucleotides: 2. Germline CDR1 reads SGHNT; CDR2 reads YENEEA. This CDR3 contains 13 residues. The CDR3 sequence: CASSLGQFYEQYF. In DNA, the CDR3 is TGTGCCAGCAGCTTGGGACAGTTCTACGAGCAGTACTTC.

The chain joins TRBV24-1 to TRBJ1-3, with D possibly TRBD1 on 5 matching bases. The CDR3 contains 15 residues. With 3 bases removed from V and 4 bases from J, the gap between germline ends came to 12 bases. Looked up from germline, CDR1 is KGHDR and CDR2 is SFDVKD. CDR3 region: CATSDQRSGGNTIYF. The CDR3 DNA follows: TGTGCCACCAGTGATCAGAGGTCAGGGGGAAACACCATATATTTT.

This chain uses TRBV5-6 with TRBJ1-4; D might be TRBD1 (5 bases). Germline V gives CDR1 SGHDT, CDR2 YYEEEE. Trimming took off 6 bases at V and 0 bases at J, with 21 bases between the two ends. CDR3 length: 18 amino acids. The CDR3, as DNA: TGTGCCAGCACCTTAGCAGGTAGTACAGGACCAACTAATGAAAAACTGTTTTTT. Its protein is CASTLAGSTGPTNEKLFF. The variable domain in full, completed from reference TRBV5-6 and TRBJ1-4, reads DAGVTQSPTHLIKTRGQQVTLRCSPKSGHDTVSWYQQALGQGPQFIFQYYEEEERQRGNFPDRFSGHQFPNYSSELNVNALLLGDSALYLCASTLAGSTGPTNEKLFFGSGTQLSVL.

The chain has TRBV20-1 and TRBJ1-2; a weak D match, TRBD1 (5 bases). There are 11 residues in the CDR3. V lost 4 bases and J lost 8, with 11 bases in between. Germline V gives CDR1 DFQATT, CDR2 SNEGSKA (reference sequence). The CDR3 is CSAMDINGYTF. The CDR3 coding sequence is TGCAGTGCTATGGACATTAACGGCTACACCTTC.

The CDR3, as DNA: TGTGCCAGCAGTTTCACCCCAGGGGGAAACACTGAAGCTTTCTTT. The encoded protein is CASSFTPGGNTEAFF. The chain is built from TRBV27 and TRBJ1-1, with 7 bases identical to TRBD1. With V trimmed by 3 bases and J by 2 bases, 6 bases remained unmatched. The CDR3 sequence is 15 residues long. Germline CDR1 reads MNHEY; CDR2 reads SMNVEV (reference sequence).

The chain couples TRBV2 to TRBJ2-7; 7 bases are shared with TRBD1. CDR1 is SNHLY, CDR2 FYNNEI, per germline. The V gene end was trimmed by 6 bases and the J gene end by 2 bases; junction bases not matched to a gene: 10. There are 15 residues in the CDR3. CDR3 amino acids: CASRLPGQTPYEQYF. CDR3 coding DNA: TGTGCCAGCAGGCTGCCGGGACAGACACCCTACGAGCAGTACTTC.

This chain joins TRBV6-5 and TRBJ1-5; no clear D gene. Germline loops: CDR1 MNHEY, CDR2 SVGAGI. The ends were cut back, 10 bases at V and 0 bases at J, with 13 bases in the middle. The CDR3 runs 14 residues. As DNA, the CDR3 is TGTGCCACCCAGGTGGCTTATAGCAATCAGCCCCAGCATTTT. Protein: CATQVAYSNQPQHF.

J is TRBJ2-7 and V is TRBV6-1, with TRBD2 as a possible D gene (5 bases). Germline CDR1 reads MNHNS; CDR2 reads SASEGT. CDR3 length equals 15 residues. V was pared by 1 base and J by 4 bases, with 14 bases between. This CDR3 is CASSEGLALTYEQYF. In DNA, the CDR3 is TGTGCCAGCAGTGAAGGTTTAGCGTTAACGTACGAGCAGTACTTC.

This CDR3 is CASRSQGPYSPLHF. The CDR3 DNA is TGTGCCAGCAGGTCACAGGGGCCCTATTCACCCCTCCACTTT. J is TRBJ1-6 and V is TRBV5-4; TRBD1 matches 7 bases. CDR3 length: 14 residues. Germline V gene data show CDR1 as SGHNT and CDR2 as YYREEE (reference sequence). The V segment lost 5 bases and the J segment 8 bases; nucleotides outside the gene matches: 7.

The V call is TRBV21-1, the J call TRBJ2-2; the D call in the table, TRBD1, was not verified against the DNA. TRBV21-1 constitutes a pseudogene. The CDR3 is 15 amino acids. The CDR3 protein is CASSGQGLQTGELFF. The CDR3 coding sequence is TGTGCCAGCAGCGGACAGGGGCTACAGACCGGGGAGCTGTTTTTT.

For the CDR3, the DNA is TGTGCCAGTAGTAAAGGGGGCGATCAGCCCCAGCATTTT. The encoded protein is CASSKGGDQPQHF. The chain carries TRBV19 and TRBJ1-5; 7 bases are a match to TRBD1. Trimming took 4 bases from V and 5 from J; bases not matched to a gene: 2. Germline CDR1 is LNHDA and CDR2 is SQIVND (reference sequence). The CDR3 covers 13 residues.

This clone has more than one count but fewer than ten. This chain links TRBV19 with TRBJ1-2; 11 nucleotides line up with TRBD1. The CDR3 is 15 amino acids. Germline V gene data show CDR1 as LNHDA and CDR2 as SQIVND (reference sequence). Trimming removed 3 bases from V and 1 base from J; junction bases left unmatched: 1. As DNA, the CDR3 is TGTGCCAGTAGTATGGACAGGGGGCTTAACTATGGCTACACCTTC. This encodes CASSMDRGLNYGYTF.

The gene calls are TRBV28 and TRBJ1-1, with 7 bases matching TRBD1. Germline trimming cut 6 bases from V and 3 bases from J; bases unmatched to any gene: 16. CDR1 is MDHEN, CDR2 SYDVKM, per germline. The CDR3 totals 17 residues. Here the CDR3 DNA reads TGTGCCAGCAGCTTAGGGGAGGACAGGCGTGAATACACTGAAGCTTTCTTT. Its translation is CASSLGEDRREYTEAFF.

This clone showed up just once. The V call is TRBV7-2, the J call TRBJ2-5; tentative D call: TRBD2 (5 bases). CDR3 length: 14 residues. CDR1 and CDR2 from the germline V gene are SGHTA and FQGNSA. With 1 base removed from V and 7 bases from J, the gap between germline ends came to 13 bases. CDR3: CASSLEPVRGTQYF. CDR3 in DNA: TGTGCCAGCAGCTTAGAGCCGGTCCGGGGGACCCAGTACTTC.

This clone was observed a few times. The DNA of the CDR3 is TGTGCCAGCTCACCGGCGGGGGTAAAGACCCAGTACTTC. Translating gives CASSPAGVKTQYF. J is TRBJ2-5 and V is TRBV18; TRBD2 matches at 7 bases. Trimming at V came to 3 bases and at J to 6 bases, leaving 4 bases not matched to a gene. Germline loops: CDR1 KGHSH, CDR2 LQKENI. This CDR3 has 13 residues.

This chain connects TRBV3-1 (or the pseudogene TRBV3-2) to TRBJ1-5; a weak D match, TRBD1 (5 bases). CDR1 is LGHDT, CDR2 YNNKEL, per germline (reference sequence). Trimming stripped 3 bases from V and 9 bases from J, with 9 bases between. The CDR3 spans 12 residues. Here the CDR3 reads CASSQGPVPQHF. In DNA, the CDR3 is TGTGCCAGCAGCCAGGGGCCAGTGCCCCAGCATTTT.

This clone was observed a few times. CDR3 sequence: CASSSDRTYEQYF. The DNA for the CDR3 is TGTGCCAGCAGCTCCGACAGAACCTACGAGCAGTACTTC. The chain joins TRBV7-9 to TRBJ2-7; tentative D call: TRBD1 (5 bases). V lost 4 bases to trimming and J lost 2 bases, with 9 bases between them. This CDR3 has 13 amino acids. Per the germline V gene, CDR1 is SEHNR and CDR2 is FQNEAQ (reference sequence).

V gene TRBV7-6 combines with J gene TRBJ2-7; 8 nucleotides line up with TRBD1. V lost 5 bases and J lost 5; bases outside the gene matches: 11. The CDR3 is 15 residues long. Looked up from germline, CDR1 is SGHVS and CDR2 is FNYEAQ. In nucleotides, the CDR3 is TGTGCCAGCAGCCCGAGCCCAGGGGGCTTCCACGAGCAGTACTTC. It specifies CASSPSPGGFHEQYF.

This chain joins TRBV4-1 and TRBJ2-3; 8 bases match TRBD2. Per the germline V gene, CDR1 is MGHRA and CDR2 is YSYEKL. The CDR3 consists of 17 residues. V dropped 1 base and J dropped 3; count of bases not matched to a gene: 9. CDR3 nucleotide sequence: TGCGCCAGCAGCCAAGGAGGAGCGGGCGGGGGGACAGATACGCAGTATTTT. Translation: CASSQGGAGGGTDTQYF.

The V call is TRBV18, the J call TRBJ2-5, with a tentative D call TRBD2 (6 bases). This CDR3 has 13 amino acids. V was shortened by 3 bases and J by 6 bases, with 11 bases between the two germline ends. In germline, CDR1 is KGHSH, CDR2 LQKENI. CDR3 loop: CASSPDSGQTQYF. In DNA form, the CDR3 reads TGTGCCAGCTCACCCGACAGCGGGCAGACCCAGTACTTC.

This clone was recorded once. The chain links TRBV28 to TRBJ1-2; D is unclear. The V end lost 5 bases, the J end lost 5 bases, and 21 bases lay between the germline ends. Germline V gene sequence: CDR1 MDHEN, CDR2 SYDVKM. This CDR3 region has 16 residues. CDR3 region: CASSPSVTAARYGYTF. The CDR3 DNA is TGTGCCAGCAGTCCCTCTGTCACGGCAGCGAGGTATGGCTACACCTTC.

The chain joins TRBV10-3 to TRBJ1-1; TRBD1 matches at 9 bases. The CDR3 covers 15 residues. The trim removed 6 bases at V and 5 bases at J, leaving 10 bases unmatched. Looked up from germline, CDR1 is ENHRY and CDR2 is SYGVKD. The CDR3 nucleotides are TGTGCCATCAGGTCCAACAACAGGGGGCGGACTGAAGCTTTCTTT. Translated, it gives CAIRSNNRGRTEAFF.

The V and J genes are TRBV7-8 and TRBJ2-3, with D perhaps TRBD1 (5 bases). This CDR3 is built from 16 residues. Trimming removed 5 bases from V and 4 bases from J, with 19 bases in between. Germline V CDR1 and CDR2: SGHVS, FQNEAQ. CDR3 sequence reads: CASSPSLQGGADTQYF. The CDR3 DNA is TGTGCCAGCAGCCCATCCCTCCAGGGTGGGGCAGATACGCAGTATTTT. The whole variable domain, remainder taken from reference TRBV7-8 and TRBJ2-3, is GAGVSQSPRYKVAKRGQDVALRCDPISGHVSLFWYQQALGQGPEFLTYFQNEAQLDKSGLPSDRFFAERPEGSVSTLKIQRTQQEDSAVYLCASSPSLQGGADTQYFGPGTRLTVL.